This T cell receptor beta chain was recovered during a study of blood T cell repertoires in COVID-19. Study-wide context: Some COVID-19 samples were acute and others convalescent; all came from the United States, Italy and Spain.

Germline CDR1 reads MNHEY; CDR2 reads SMNVEV (reference sequence). The CDR3 length is 16 residues. Trimming took 5 bases from V and 5 from J; bases not matched to a gene: 9. In the original analysis: Nucleated cell number was recorded as an estimate derived from reference gene primer amplification. Repertoires were generated with immunoSEQ multiplex PCR, while TCRdb's copy carries only in-frame clones and drops some. V and J calls and clone size are given by that table; D and trimming were obtained from the DNA. The data hold some 210,000 clones, with 70% to 90% observed a single time. The source of this sequence is a woman in her sixties or seventies with active or convalescent COVID-19. Sequenced: peripheral blood. The chain recombines TRBV27 with TRBJ2-7; 13 bases map to TRBD2. The CDR3 DNA is TGTGCCAGCAGTCCCCGGACTAGCGGGAGACGGAACGAGCAGTACTTC. The encoded protein is CASSPRTSGRRNEQYF.